The sequence of this TCR beta chain was determined in a study of siplizumab effects on memory and regulatory T cells. This clone appeared once. This table comes from immunoSEQ multiplex PCR, and its TCRdb copy is limited to in-frame clones, with some not included. The data hold 100,000 or so clones, with approximately 91% observed a single time. Germline V gene sequence: CDR1 LNHNV, CDR2 YYDKDF (reference sequence). Trimming left V 5 bases short and J 4 bases short, with 12 bases between. This CDR3 has 14 amino acids. Sequences were obtained from CD4+ T cells sorted from blood. This clonotype was obtained from a human donor in good health. Some clones in this sample may be carry-over from other donors' samples. The V gene is TRBV15, the J gene TRBJ1-5; D is perhaps TRBD1 (5 bases). The CDR3 reads CATSFGGENQPQHF. The CDR3 nucleotides read TGTGCCACCAGCTTCGGGGGAGAGAATCAGCCCCAGCATTTT. Full variable domain (rest looked up from reference TRBV15 and TRBJ1-5): DAMVIQNPRYQVTQFGKPVTLSCSQTLNHNVMYWYQQKSSQAPKLLFHYYDKDFNNEADTPDNFQSRRPNTSFCFLDIRSPGLGDTAMYLCATSFGGENQPQHFGDGTRLSIL.